The next 18 T cell receptor beta chains were all read from a single sample in a study of blood T cell repertoires in COVID-19. The data were produced by immunoSEQ multiplex PCR, yet TCRdb's version contains in-frame clones alone and is incomplete. The sample lists approximately 290,000 clones; about nine tenths were seen once. Sequenced input: peripheral blood. The source is a man between 18 and 29 years old with active or convalescent COVID-19.

The chain is built from TRBV3-1 (or the pseudogene TRBV3-2) and TRBJ1-6; perhaps TRBD1 as D (6 bases). The CDR3 is 14 amino acids. Per germline, CDR1 LGHDT and CDR2 YNNKEL (reference sequence). V gave up 6 bases and J gave up 10 bases, with 16 bases separating them. Here the CDR3 DNA reads TGTGCCAGCAGTCAGCTAGGGGGTGACTCACCCCTCCACTTT. It is translated as CASSQLGGDSPLHF.

This clone turned up a few times. The chain employs TRBV6-1 and TRBJ2-5; 7 nucleotides line up with TRBD1. The CDR3 totals 14 residues. CDR1 and CDR2 from the germline V gene are MNHNS and SASEGT. V gave up 7 bases and J gave up 5 bases; unmatched junction bases: 10. Written as DNA, the CDR3 is TGTGCCAGCACAGGGCAGGGGGACGGGGAGACCCAGTACTTC. Amino acid sequence: CASTGQGDGETQYF.

This clone was seen more than once but under ten times. The V call is TRBV7-2, the J call TRBJ1-5; TRBD1 matches at 7 bases. Germline V gives CDR1 SGHTA, CDR2 FQGNSA. This CDR3 contains 17 residues. V gave up 1 base and J gave up 4 bases; unmatched junction bases: 10. For the CDR3, the DNA is TGTGCCAGCAGCTTAGTGGCCCTTCAGGGGGTGAATCAGCCCCAGCATTTT. It encodes CASSLVALQGVNQPQHF.

V is TRBV18 and J is TRBJ1-1; 8 bases agree with TRBD1. The ends lost 3 bases at V and 5 bases at J; junction bases unmatched: 2. CDR3 length: 13 amino acids. Germline lookup yields CDR1 KGHSH and CDR2 LQKENI. The CDR3 loop is CASSPRTGTEAFF. The CDR3 nucleotides are TGTGCCAGCTCACCTCGGACAGGGACTGAAGCTTTCTTT.

The chain carries TRBV7-9 and TRBJ2-7; 8 bases agree with TRBD2. Trimming took 5 bases from V and 5 from J; bases not matched to a gene: 14. This CDR3 is 16 amino acids long. Germline CDR1 reads SEHNR; CDR2 reads FQNEAQ (reference sequence). CDR3 region: CASSPPLSGSRDEQYF. CDR3 DNA: TGTGCCAGCAGCCCGCCCCTGAGCGGGAGTCGCGACGAGCAGTACTTC.

V gene TRBV2 combines with J gene TRBJ1-5; D unresolved. The CDR3 runs to 14 residues. V gave up 1 base and J gave up 0 bases, with 4 bases separating them. Germline CDR1 is SNHLY and CDR2 is FYNNEI. CDR3 sequence: CASSEVYSNQPQHF. As DNA, the CDR3 is TGTGCCAGCAGTGAAGTATATAGCAATCAGCCCCAGCATTTT.

The CDR3 sequence is CSVTTPGQGNYGYTF. The CDR3 bases are TGCAGCGTTACGACACCGGGACAGGGAAACTATGGCTACACCTTC. The V gene is TRBV29-1, the J gene TRBJ1-2; 9 nucleotides match TRBD1. Germline V CDR1 and CDR2: SQVTM, ANQGSEA. Trimming removed 5 bases from V and 2 bases from J; junction bases left unmatched: 9. The CDR3 length is 15 residues.

This clone was recorded only once. The rearrangement uses TRBV10-2 and TRBJ2-1, with D perhaps TRBD2 (6 bases). Germline assignment: CDR1 WSHSY and CDR2 SAAADI. V dropped 5 bases and J dropped 9 bases, with 29 bases sitting between them. CDR3 length: 18 amino acids. In nucleotides, the CDR3 is TGCGCCAGCAGTCTCAGAACAACGCGAGGTAGGGACTTGGGTGAGCAGTTCTTC. Translating gives CASSLRTTRGRDLGEQFF.

The chain recombines TRBV20-1 with TRBJ2-7; D remains ambiguous. V gave up 8 bases and J gave up 3 bases, with 11 bases separating them. Germline loops: CDR1 DFQATT, CDR2 SNEGSKA (reference sequence). The length of the CDR3 is 11 residues. CDR3 in DNA: TGCAGTTTTGCGCCAGGCTACGAGCAGTACTTC. It translates to CSFAPGYEQYF.

The gene calls are TRBV6-2 or TRBV6-3 and TRBJ2-1, with 7 positions matching TRBD1. The CDR3 length is 19 residues. With V trimmed by 0 bases and J by 0 bases, 11 bases remained unmatched. In germline, CDR1 is MNHEY, CDR2 SVGEGT. The CDR3 coding sequence is TGTGCCAGCAGTTACTCCATTAACCCGGACAGGAGCTCCTACAATGAGCAGTTCTTC. Protein sequence: CASSYSINPDRSSYNEQFF.

The gene calls are TRBV18 and TRBJ2-7; D is possibly TRBD1 (6 bases). CDR1 is KGHSH and CDR2 is LQKENI in the germline V gene. The V end lost 4 bases, the J end lost 2 bases, and 12 bases lay between the germline ends. The CDR3 runs 14 residues. DNA of the CDR3: TGTGCCAGCTCACGGGACACCATTACCTACGAGCAGTACTTC. It is translated as CASSRDTITYEQYF.

The V and J genes are TRBV11-2 and TRBJ1-1; 12 positions match TRBD1. The CDR3 spans 16 residues. V was clipped by 4 bases and J by 11 bases; unmatched bases: 14. Germline lookup yields CDR1 SGHAT and CDR2 FQNNGV. The DNA of the CDR3 is TGTGCCAGCAGCTCTTACCGGGACAGGGGGCTCCGGTCCGCTTTCTTT. Translation: CASSSYRDRGLRSAFF.

A single count supports this clone. The chain's CDR3 is CASSQGAGGYNEQFF. The CDR3 DNA sequence: TGTGCCAGCAGCCAAGGGGCGGGTGGCTACAATGAGCAGTTCTTC. V and J are TRBV4-2 and TRBJ2-1; D might be TRBD2 (5 bases). The CDR3 extends over 15 amino acids. Germline V gene sequence: CDR1 LGHNA, CDR2 YNFKEQ. V lost 1 base, J lost 3 bases, and 10 bases lay in between.

The rearrangement joins TRBV4-2 to TRBJ2-1; TRBD2 is a possible D gene (5 bases). The CDR3 length is 13 residues. Looked up from germline, CDR1 is LGHNA and CDR2 is YNFKEQ. V shed 3 bases and J shed 7 bases, with 10 bases lying between them. CDR3 DNA: TGTGCCAGCAGCCACCCCTCGGGGAATGAGCAGTTCTTC. Amino acid sequence: CASSHPSGNEQFF.

The rearrangement uses TRBV6-1 and TRBJ1-4, with TRBD1 identical over 11 bases. Per the germline V gene, CDR1 is MNHNS and CDR2 is SASEGT. V lost 4 bases and J lost 5; bases outside the gene matches: 6. This CDR3 has 16 residues. The CDR3 nucleotides are TGTGCCAGCAGTGGGGGGACAGGGGGATTAAATGAAAAACTGTTTTTT. It is translated as CASSGGTGGLNEKLFF.

This clone was observed a few times. The rearrangement uses TRBV5-4 and TRBJ2-7; no clear D gene. Looked up from germline, CDR1 is SGHNT and CDR2 is YYREEE (reference sequence). The CDR3 is 14 amino acids. The germline V and J ends were trimmed by 0 bases and 6 bases, with 13 bases remaining between them. CDR3 sequence: CASSLGLSLSEQYF. CDR3 DNA: TGTGCCAGCAGCTTGGGGCTTTCCCTCAGCGAGCAGTACTTC.

This clone was seen a handful of times. The gene calls are TRBV5-5 and TRBJ1-1; no firm D call. V was clipped by 1 base and J by 0 bases, with 7 bases between them. The CDR3 runs 14 residues. In germline, CDR1 is SGHKS, CDR2 YYEKEE (reference sequence). The CDR3 DNA is TGTGCCAGCAGCTTGTTCCAGATGAACACTGAAGCTTTCTTT. Its protein is CASSLFQMNTEAFF.

The gene calls are TRBV12-3 or TRBV12-4 and TRBJ2-7; 7 positions match TRBD1. This CDR3 is 13 amino acids long. Trimming cost V 1 base and J 3 bases; bases outside gene matches: 0. In DNA, the CDR3 is TGTGCCAGCAGTTTAGGACAGGGCTACGAGCAGTACTTC. As protein: CASSLGQGYEQYF.